The T cell receptor (beta chain) under discussion was sequenced for a study of blood T cell repertoires in COVID-19. For the study at large: There were acute and convalescent COVID-19 samples, and they came from the United States, Italy and Spain. Sources were T cells, B-cell-depleted T cells, or PBMCs; the material itself was cDNA or gDNA.

This CDR3 contains 13 residues. Deletions cut 7 bases from V and 4 bases from J, with 14 bases between. Germline CDR1 and CDR2: SNHLY and FYNNEI. In the authors' methods: Estimation of nucleated cell counts relied on the amplification of reference gene primers. Sequencing used immunoSEQ multiplex PCR; TCRdb keeps in-frame clones, though not all of them. D and trimming come from the DNA, and the V and J calls and clone size come from that table. The sample has roughly 80,000 clones; around 84% are singletons. The origin of this receptor is a human donor in a cohort sampled during active COVID-19. The rearrangement links TRBV2 to TRBJ2-7; D might be TRBD2 (7 bases). Sequencing was done on a sample of peripheral blood. The CDR3 loop is CASTGGTLYEQYF. Written as DNA, the CDR3 is TGTGCCAGCACCGGGGGGACACTTTACGAGCAGTACTTC.